This record looks at one TCR beta chain sequence and its context. Its antigen remains unidentified. V gave up 4 bases and J gave up 5 bases; unmatched junction bases: 5. The CDR3 covers 15 residues. Germline CDR1 and CDR2: SGHTA and FQGNSA. The entry originates in a study of post-analysis software for immune sequencing data. For the study at large: The cohort encompassed relapsing-remitting, secondary progressive and progressive-relapsing multiple sclerosis disease courses.

cDNA libraries for TCR beta contained unique molecular identifiers. TCRdb re-called the PCR reads with MiXCR, one entry per CDR3 protein. The top ten clones hold over 10% of a sample with fewer than 600,000 distinct CDR3 sequences, roughly 45% of them seen once. Study outcomes and limitations: There were several TRBV segments more frequent in patients than controls, and TRBV5-6, TRBV5-1 and TRBV20-1 were among them. Co-batched samples clustered tightly together by F measure.

The receptor was isolated from a girl between 5 and 17 years old with multiple sclerosis. J is TRBJ2-7 and V is TRBV7-2; TRBD2 matches at 13 bases. What was sequenced was blood. The CDR3, as DNA: TGTGCCAGCAGCTCCCGACTAGCGGGAGGTAACGAGCAGTACTTC. Translated: CASSSRLAGGNEQYF.